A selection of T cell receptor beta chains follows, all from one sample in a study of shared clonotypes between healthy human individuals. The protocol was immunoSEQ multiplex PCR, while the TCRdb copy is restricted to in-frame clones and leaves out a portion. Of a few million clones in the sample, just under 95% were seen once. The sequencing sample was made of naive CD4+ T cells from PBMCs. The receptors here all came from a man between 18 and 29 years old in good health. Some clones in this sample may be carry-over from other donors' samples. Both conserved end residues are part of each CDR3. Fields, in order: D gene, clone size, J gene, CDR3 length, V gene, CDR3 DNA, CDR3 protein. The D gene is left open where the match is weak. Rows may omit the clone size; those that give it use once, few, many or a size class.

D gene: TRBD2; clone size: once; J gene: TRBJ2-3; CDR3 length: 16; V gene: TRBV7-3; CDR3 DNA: TGTGCCAGCAGCAAAGTAGGCGGGAGTGGGACAGATACGCAGTATTTT; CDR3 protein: CASSKVGGSGTDTQYF
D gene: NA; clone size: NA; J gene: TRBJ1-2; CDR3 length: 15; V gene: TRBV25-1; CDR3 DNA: TGTGCCAGCAGTGAATTCCCCGGGGGTAACTATGGCTACACCTTC; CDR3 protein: CASSEFPGGNYGYTF
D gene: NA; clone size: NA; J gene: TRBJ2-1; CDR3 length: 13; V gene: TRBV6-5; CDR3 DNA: TGTGCCAGCAGTTACGTTTTTCGGGAGGAGCAGTTCTTC; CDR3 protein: CASSYVFREEQFF
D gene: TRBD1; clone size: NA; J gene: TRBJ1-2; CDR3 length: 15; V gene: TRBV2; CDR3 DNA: TGTGCCAGCAGCGGACAGGGGGCGCTTCACAAAGGCTACACCTTC; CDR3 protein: CASSGQGALHKGYTF
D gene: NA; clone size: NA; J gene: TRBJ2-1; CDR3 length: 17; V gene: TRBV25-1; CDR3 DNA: TGTGCCAGCAGTGAAAGAGACAGACCTAGATCCTACAATGAGCAGTTCTTC; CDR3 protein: CASSERDRPRSYNEQFF
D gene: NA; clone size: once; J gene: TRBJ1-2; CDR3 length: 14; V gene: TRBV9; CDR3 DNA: TGTGCCAGCAGCGTCCACACCGAGAACTATGGCTACACCTTC; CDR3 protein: CASSVHTENYGYTF
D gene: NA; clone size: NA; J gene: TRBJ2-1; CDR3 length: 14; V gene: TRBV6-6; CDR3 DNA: TGTGCCAGCAGTCGTAGCATCGGCTCCAATGAGCAGTTCTTC; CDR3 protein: CASSRSIGSNEQFF
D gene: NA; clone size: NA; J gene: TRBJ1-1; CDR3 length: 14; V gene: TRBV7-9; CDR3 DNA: TGTGCCAGCAGTCCTACGTGGGGGAACACTGAAGCTTTCTTT; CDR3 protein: CASSPTWGNTEAFF
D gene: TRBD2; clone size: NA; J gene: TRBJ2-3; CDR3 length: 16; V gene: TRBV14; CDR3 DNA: TGTGCCAGCAGTCAAGGGCTAGCGGGAGCAAGTTATACGCAGTATTTT; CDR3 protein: CASSQGLAGASYTQYF
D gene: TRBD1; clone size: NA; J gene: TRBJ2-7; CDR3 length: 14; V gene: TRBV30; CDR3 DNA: TGTGCCTGGAGTGTACAGGCAGGGGGCTACGAGCAGTACTTC; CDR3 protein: CAWSVQAGGYEQYF
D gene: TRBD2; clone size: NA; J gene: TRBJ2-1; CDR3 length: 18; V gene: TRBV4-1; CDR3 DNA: TGCGCCAGCAGCCCGAATCCTAGCGCAGCGGGACCTATCAATGAGCAGTTCTTC; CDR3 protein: CASSPNPSAAGPINEQFF
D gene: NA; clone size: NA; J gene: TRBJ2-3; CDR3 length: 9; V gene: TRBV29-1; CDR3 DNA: TGCAGCGTTGACTCCCCCGGGTATTTT; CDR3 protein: CSVDSPGYF
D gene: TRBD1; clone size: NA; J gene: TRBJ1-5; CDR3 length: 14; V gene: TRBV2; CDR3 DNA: TGTGCCAGCAGTGAAGGGACAGGCGATCAGCCCCAGCATTTT; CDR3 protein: CASSEGTGDQPQHF
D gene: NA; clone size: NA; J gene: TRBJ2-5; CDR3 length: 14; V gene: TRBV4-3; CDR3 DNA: TGCGCCAGCAGCCCTCGTTGGGGCGCAGGGACCCAGTACTTC; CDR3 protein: CASSPRWGAGTQYF
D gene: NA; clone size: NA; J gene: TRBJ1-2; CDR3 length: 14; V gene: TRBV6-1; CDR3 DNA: TGTGCCAGCCGAACACGGCCCACCCTCTATGGCTACACCTTC; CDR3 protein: CASRTRPTLYGYTF
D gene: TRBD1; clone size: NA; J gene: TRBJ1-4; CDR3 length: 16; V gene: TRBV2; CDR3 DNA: TGTGCCAGCAATTCCCGTGACAGGGGGCATGATGAAAAACTGTTTTTT; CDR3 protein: CASNSRDRGHDEKLFF
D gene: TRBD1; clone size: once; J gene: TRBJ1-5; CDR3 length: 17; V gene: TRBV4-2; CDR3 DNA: TGTGCCAGCAGCAAGGACAGGCCGCTCTATAGCAATCAGCCCCAGCATTTT; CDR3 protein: CASSKDRPLYSNQPQHF
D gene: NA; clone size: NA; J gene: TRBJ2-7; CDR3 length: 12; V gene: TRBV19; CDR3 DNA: TGTGCCAGTAGTTTCGACAGCTACGAGCAGTACTTC; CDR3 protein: CASSFDSYEQYF
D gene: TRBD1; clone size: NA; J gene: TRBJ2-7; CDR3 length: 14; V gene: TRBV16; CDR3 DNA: TGTGCCAGCAGAAACCGGGACAGGGAATGCGAGCAGTACTTC; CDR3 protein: CASRNRDRECEQYF
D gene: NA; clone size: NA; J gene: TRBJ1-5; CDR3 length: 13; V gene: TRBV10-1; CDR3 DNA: TGCGCCAGCAGTAGGGGGAAGGGACAGCCCCAGCATTTT; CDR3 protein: CASSRGKGQPQHF
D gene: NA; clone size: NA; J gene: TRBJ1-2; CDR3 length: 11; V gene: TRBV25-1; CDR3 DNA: TGTGCCGCCCGAGGGCAGGGTGGCTACACCTTC; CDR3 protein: CAARGQGGYTF
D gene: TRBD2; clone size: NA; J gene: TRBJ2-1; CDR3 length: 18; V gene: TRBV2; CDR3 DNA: TGTGCCAGCAGGGGTGGGACTAGCGGGCACCGCTCCTACAATGAGCAGTTCTTC; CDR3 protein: CASRGGTSGHRSYNEQFF
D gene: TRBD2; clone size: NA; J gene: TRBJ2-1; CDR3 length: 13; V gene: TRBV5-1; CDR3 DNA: TGCGCCAGCAGCTTGGTACTAGCGAATGAGCAGTTCTTC; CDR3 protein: CASSLVLANEQFF
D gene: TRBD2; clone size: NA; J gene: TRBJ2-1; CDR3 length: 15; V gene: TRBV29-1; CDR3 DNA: TGCAGCGTCCGAGGCGGGACTAGCGGGAGCAATGAGCAGTTCTTC; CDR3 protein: CSVRGGTSGSNEQFF
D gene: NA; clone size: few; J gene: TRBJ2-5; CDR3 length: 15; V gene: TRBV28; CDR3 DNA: TGTGCCAGCAGTTTACCAGGGGAAGGGTGGCAGACCCAGTACTTC; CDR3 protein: CASSLPGEGWQTQYF
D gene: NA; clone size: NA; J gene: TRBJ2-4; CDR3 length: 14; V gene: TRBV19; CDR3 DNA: TGTGCCAGTAGTTCCCGGGTGATCCCGAACATTCAGTACTTC; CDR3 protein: CASSSRVIPNIQYF
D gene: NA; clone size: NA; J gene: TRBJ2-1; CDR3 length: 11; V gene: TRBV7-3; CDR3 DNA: TGTGCCAGCAGCCTCCAAGGTGAGCAGTTCTTC; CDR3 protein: CASSLQGEQFF
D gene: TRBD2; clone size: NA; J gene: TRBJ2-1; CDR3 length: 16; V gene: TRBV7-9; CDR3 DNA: TGTGCCAGCAGCCAAACAACCGGGACTAGCGACAATGAGCAGTTCTTC; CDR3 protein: CASSQTTGTSDNEQFF
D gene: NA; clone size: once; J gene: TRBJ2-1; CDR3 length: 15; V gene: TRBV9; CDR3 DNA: TGTGCCAGCAGCGTAGTGGGGGACGTCTACAATGAGCAGTTCTTC; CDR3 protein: CASSVVGDVYNEQFF
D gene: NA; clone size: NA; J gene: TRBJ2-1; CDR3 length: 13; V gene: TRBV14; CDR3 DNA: TGTGCCAGCAGCCAAGTTATCCGGGAAAGGTGGTTCTTC; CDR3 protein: CASSQVIRERWFF
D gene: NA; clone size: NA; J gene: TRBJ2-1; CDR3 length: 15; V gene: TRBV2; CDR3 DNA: TGTGCCAGCAGTGAAATCCAGGGGACCTACAATGAGCAGTTCTTC; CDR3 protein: CASSEIQGTYNEQFF
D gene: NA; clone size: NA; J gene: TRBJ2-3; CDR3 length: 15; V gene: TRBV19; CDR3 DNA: TGTGCCAGTAGTTCCCGGCCCTGGGCGGCAGATACGCAGTATTTT; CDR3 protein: CASSSRPWAADTQYF
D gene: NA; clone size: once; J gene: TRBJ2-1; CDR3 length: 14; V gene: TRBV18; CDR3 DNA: TGTGCCAGCTCACCCGGGGCAGGGGTCAATGAGCAGTTCTTC; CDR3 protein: CASSPGAGVNEQFF
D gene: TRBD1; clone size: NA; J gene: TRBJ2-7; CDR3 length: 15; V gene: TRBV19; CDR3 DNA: TGTGCCAGTAGTAAAAGACAGGGAAGCTCCTACGAGCAGTACTTC; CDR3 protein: CASSKRQGSSYEQYF
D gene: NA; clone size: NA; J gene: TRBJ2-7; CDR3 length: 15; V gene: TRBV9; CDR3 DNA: TGTGCCAGCAGCGCCCAGAGCGGATCCGCCTACGAGCAGTACTTC; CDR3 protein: CASSAQSGSAYEQYF
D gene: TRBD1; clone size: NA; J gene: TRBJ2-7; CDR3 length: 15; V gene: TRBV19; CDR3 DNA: TGTGCCAGTAGTTCTGCGGGACAGGGGCGACCCACTCAGTACTTC; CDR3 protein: CASSSAGQGRPTQYF
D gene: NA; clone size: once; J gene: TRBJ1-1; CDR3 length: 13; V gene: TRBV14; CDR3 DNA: TGTGCCAGCAGCCAAAACACTCTACAACAGGCTTTCTTT; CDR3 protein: CASSQNTLQQAFF
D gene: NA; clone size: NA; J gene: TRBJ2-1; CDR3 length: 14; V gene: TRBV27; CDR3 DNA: TGTGCCAGCAGTTTAGCGGGGTGGAACAATGAGCAGTTCTTC; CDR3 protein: CASSLAGWNNEQFF
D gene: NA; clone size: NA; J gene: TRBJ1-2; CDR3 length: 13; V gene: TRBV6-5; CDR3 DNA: TGTGCCAGCAGCCTGGACCCCCTTGGGGGCTACACCTTC; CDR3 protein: CASSLDPLGGYTF